This TCR beta chain was sequenced for a study of cytomegalovirus exposure and HLA in healthy donors (TCRdb year 2017). Describing the broader study: According to an earlier analysis of several hundred of the donors, about 179 million T cells yielded 117 million unique TCR beta sequences and less than 300 Gb of sequence data. The number of typed donors differed by locus: about 620-640 for A, B, C, DRB1 and DQB1; 522 for DQA1; some 610 for DPA1; and roughly 490 for DPB1. Donor age, sex, ethnicity and CMV serostatus were compiled together with the repertoire data. Because of strong linkage in the cohort, 5 or 6 DR-DQ haplotypes were treated as single units for association and clustering. In a later genetic analysis, genome-wide SNP genotypes for about three fifths of the roughly 670 donors were used, and that subset was treated as a discovery cohort. In an earlier analysis of several hundred of the donors, high-throughput TCR beta sequencing was used to judge whether each TCR beta V gene segment behaved as functional or pseudogenic. On average, roughly 240,000 unique TCR beta nucleotide sequences were sequenced per donor among some 420 genotyped donors of the cohort, with about 19% of those sequences being non-productive. All discovery cohort repertoires had been generated on a single sequencing platform. A later analysis re-analyzed previously published TCR beta repertoires from 650 to 800 donors and added high-resolution HLA genotyping to study TCR occurrence patterns. Along with the approximately 700-subject first cohort, a separate validation cohort of over a hundred different subjects was used. Of the roughly 390 genotyped donors, approximately 83% fell in the genetic ancestry cluster associated with self-reported Caucasian donors. The aim of the study was to test whether cataloging public T cell receptors could identify signatures of past pathogen exposure. Class I and class II HLA loci were covered by the typing at four-digit resolution. Rather than drawing on any new phenotypic data, the later analysis identified candidate immune exposures from TCR beta sequences and the way those sequences occurred across donors. The study profiled the T cell repertoires of under 850 subjects by immunosequencing and related them to cytomegalovirus serostatus. High-throughput TCR immunosequencing, statistical association of individual TCRs with disease status, and machine learning were combined to predict cytomegalovirus infection status. Roughly 300 gigabases of sequencing data and around 90 million unique TCR sequences made up an early release that covered fewer than 650 HLA-typed donors.

The cohort consisted of 600 to 700 healthy bone marrow donors. Cohort members were all nominally healthy when sampled, although unrecorded immune exposures were likely present. The donor tested CMV seropositive and was one of the 289 seropositive cohort members. A peripheral blood sample was collected from each donor, and TCR beta sequencing was performed on peripheral blood mononuclear cells. Genomic DNA was extracted from the blood cell samples with the Qiagen DNeasy Blood Extraction Kit. The V end loses 1 base and the J end loses 7 bases, and a stretch of 17 bases separates them. Its CDR3 holds 17 amino acids, cysteine through phenylalanine. Solely the CDR3 DNA is kept, with 51 bases framed from the first base. According to the germline V gene, CDR1 reads SGHAT and CDR2 reads FQNNGV. General conclusions and limits of the study: A later genetic analysis reported fewer N-insertions in productive TCRs among donors in an Asian-associated ancestry cluster than the roughly 620-donor mean. In a later genetic analysis, a missense DCLRE1C variant was associated with V-gene and J-gene trimming of TCR beta chains, and the association was replicated in an independent cohort. Correlated functional status among segregating V segments might be attributable to linkage disequilibrium, but an unknown experimental factor could not be ruled out. This cohort had only TCR beta chains sequenced, and the lack of alpha or paired-chain data limited which features could be detected. A further reported finding was that TCR beta sequences accurately predicted the HLA-A and HLA-B alleles for most subjects in the first cohort. Because counts were too low, under 20 rarely observed V segments, including chromosome 9 orphons, were left out of the earlier analysis of 587 of the donors. A later analysis found that HLA-associated TCR beta chains were more clonally expanded and had lower generation probabilities than equally common non-associated chains. According to the authors, the approach could potentially be generalized to other disease states and immunological phenotypes. When HLA alleles, especially DR and DQ, strongly co-occurred, TCR associations were difficult to assign to individual alleles. Because the 87-base-pair reads could not distinguish some IMGT-functional V segments, including TRBV6-2 and TRBV6-3, those segments were excluded. Because HLA typing was unavailable for some donors at each locus, only the typed subset was used in association tests. A later analysis found that TCR association rates varied across HLA loci, with DRB1 alleles showing the most associated TCRs and HLA-C alleles the fewest. In an earlier analysis of about 540 of the donors, most TCR beta V segments were observed in productive rearrangements about 87% or about 30% of the time, broadly matching IMGT annotations. For the cohort, immune exposure information was limited to CMV serostatus. A group of highly shared sequence variants was considered likely to be a technical artifact of the sequencing pipeline. A few of the identified cytomegalovirus-associated TCR beta chains were confirmed in vitro to be specific for cytomegalovirus antigens. In a later analysis, most CMV-associated TCR beta chains were found to appear HLA-restricted, with HLA associations seemingly driven largely by CMV exposure. A later analysis associated 15,000 to 20,000 TCR beta sequences with specific HLA alleles at a false discovery rate of 0.05. The study listed approximately 150 TCR beta chains as associated with cytomegalovirus. Presence/absence analyses assumed roughly uniform sequencing depth across donors, an assumption that may not hold. A later analysis reported that several top co-occurrence clusters appeared linked to parvovirus B19, influenza, CMV and Epstein-Barr virus. Cytomegalovirus status was reported to be diagnosed by the classifier with high specificity and sensitivity in both the original and validation cohorts. While some public TCRs were present in many individuals, most TCR sequences turned up only very rarely across donors.

Library creation used the immunoSEQ multiplex PCR assay. A mixture of 60 forward primers for TCR Vbeta segments and 13 reverse primers for TCR Jbeta segments was used in the multiplex PCR. A multiplex PCR assay on genomic DNA amplified the CDR3 region of rearranged TCR beta genes. On the Illumina HiSeq System, the amplified TCR beta libraries were sequenced as 87-base-pair reads. The source study handled its data this way. In a later analysis, about 80 million unique TCR beta chains were counted across the 500 to 700 repertoires, and around 10 million of these chains were shared by at least two donors. To remove PCR and sequencing errors, raw reads were error-corrected and collapsed into unique sequences using a nearest-neighbor algorithm that merged closely related sequences. V, D and J gene segments were assigned by aligning CDR3 sequences to IMGT reference sequences. For a sequence to be retained, a match of at least six nucleotides to both a V gene segment and a J gene segment was required. Rearrangements were classified as productive when the CDR3 lacked stop codons and remained in frame with V and J, and all other rearrangements were classified as non-productive. CDR3 was defined by IMGT convention, running from the second conserved V-encoded cysteine to the conserved J-encoded phenylalanine. The earlier analysis of about 610 of the donors excluded any sequence lacking an unambiguous match to a single V gene segment. An earlier analysis of over 450 of the donors classified V segments as functional when productive rearrangements were above 56.7% and as segregating when the standard deviation between donors was above 5%. A statistical classification framework was built to diagnose cytomegalovirus status from the catalog of TCR beta chain sequences. V and J gene assignment, in a later analysis, came from comparing TCR nucleotide sequences with IMGT/GENE-DB human TR gene sequences. Using the TCRdist pipeline, a later analysis assigned CDR3 sequences along with most-parsimonious VDJ recombination scenarios. In a later analysis, each TCR beta chain was defined by its CDR3 amino acid sequence together with its V-gene family, and reads without a unique V-gene family were excluded. In a later analysis, fewer than 600 highly shared, low-generation-probability nucleotide sequences were removed to address suspected cross-contamination and a sequencing artifact. For each public chain, a later analysis derived a clonal expansion index from normalized ranks of inferred template counts within each repertoire. A later analysis computed generation probabilities with a VDJ recombination model fitted to out-of-frame rearrangements, and checked the results against IGoR. Hypergeometric tests were used in a later analysis to score TCR-TCR, TCR-HLA and TCR-CMV co-occurrence, with a repertoire-size bias correction applied to the TCR pairs. In a later analysis, false discovery rates were estimated by permuting HLA or CMV assignments 20 times. In a later analysis, co-occurring TCRs were grouped using DBSCAN, with TCRdist sequence similarity added in when clustering inside HLA-allele-positive subsets. Repertoires with fewer than 30,000 or more than 120,000 public chains, plus five repertoires with anomalous nucleotide sharing, were excluded from co-occurrence clustering. Here the immuneACCESS table is served through TCRdb, limited to in-frame sequences with V and J called. Missing clones are a known gap in these copies; in checked studies unresolved V genes cover under half, and the rest lacks a known reason. V and J calls and clone size are as listed in that table; D and trimming were resolved from the DNA. The sample profile shows about 100,000 clones; 70% to 75% of them were found once. Roughly 15% of the sample belongs to the ten largest clones.

As concerns this clone: This receptor's antigen is unknown. Base quality data are lacking; no much larger clone is found one base away.

The sequence was obtained from a woman younger than 30 in good health and CMV-seropositive. The rearranged segments are TRBV11-2 and TRBJ1-6; 6 matching bases give a weak D call of TRBD1. Input material: PBMCs. The CDR3 reads CASSLVGTGPLNSPLHF. The DNA is TGTGCCAGCAGCTTAGTCGGTACAGGGCCATTAAATTCACCCCTCCACTTT.